This section outlines one TCR beta chain sequence together with its context. As yet, its antigen is unknown. This record belongs to a study of cytomegalovirus exposure and HLA in healthy donors. Points from the study as a whole: CMV serostatus was the only immune exposure information that was available.

The CDR3 is made up of 12 amino acids. Trimming took 4 bases from V and 11 from J, leaving 17 bases between them. Germline CDR1 and CDR2: SQVTM and ANQGSEA. 13 Jbeta primers and 60 Vbeta primers were used for the PCR. Clones were read by immunoSEQ multiplex PCR, and TCRdb kept only the in-frame ones, dropping some. The sample includes under 150,000 clones, 81% of them seen just once. The rearrangement uses TRBV29-1 and TRBJ1-1; the D gene is possibly TRBD1 (6 bases). The clonotype was recovered from a man between 18 and 35 years old in good health and CMV-seronegative. Material: PBMCs. The CDR3 region has the DNA TGCAGCGTTGCTGGACAGCTTAGAGGGGCTTTCTTT. It codes for CSVAGQLRGAFF.